The sequence of this T cell receptor beta chain was determined in a study of T cell responses to AZD1222 COVID-19 vaccine (TCRdb year 2021). About the study as a whole: TCR sequencing was performed for approximately 240 trial participants, of whom around 200 were given two doses of AZD1222 and around 25 were given two doses of MenACWY control vaccine. Trial participants were enrolled into age subgroups of 18-55, 56-69 and 70-plus years, which contained around 150, 29 and 61 TCR-sequenced participants, respectively. What the authors observed across the whole study: Only a handful of AZD1222 recipients were SARS-CoV-2 seropositive at baseline, limiting conclusions about previously exposed vaccinees. In the small 56-69-year group, the increase in depth fell short of significance, most likely because of low power. Participants were mostly white British, with more females than males. The authors suggested clonal diversity may have been underestimated. After two AZD1222 doses, both the breadth and the depth of spike-specific TCRs were significantly higher than at day 0 and than in MenACWY recipients. CD4 TCRs associated with the vaccine covered the entire spike protein, and the dominant responses were in regions 160-218 and 743-854. Epitopes outside the regions mutated in the B.1.351 and B.1.1.7 variants were reportedly recognized by nearly half of the unique spike-specific TCRs. Because no day 14 peak-response samples were available, the repertoires could be characterized only after the peak T cell response.

Remarks on this clone: What this receptor recognizes is not known. No base quality values were provided; no much bigger clone lies one nucleotide off.

This specimen's time point label, per the study, means: about 28 days (+/-7) after the second vaccine dose. AZD1222 recipients given second doses at about 4 weeks or at about 12 weeks were pooled, since spike-specific TCR depth and breadth were not found to differ between the two schedules. Samples from vaccinated people were obtained from the UK trials COV001 and COV002, which included a single-blind randomized controlled phase 2/3 trial of AZD1222 (ChAdOx1 nCoV-19) in healthy adults. For TCRbeta chain sequencing, PBMC samples from trial participants were taken at day 0 and at day 28 after the second dose. The CDR3 regions of human TCRbeta chains were subjected to immunosequencing. The study's own analysis went as follows. Repertoire TCRs were checked for matches against a reference library of SARS-CoV-2-specific TCRs that had been generated using the MIRA antigen-specificity platform. Breadth was defined as the fraction of unique TCRs that were SARS-CoV-2-associated, and depth was defined as the fraction of total T cells that were SARS-CoV-2-associated. Using the MIRA data, each spike-specific TCR was assigned both to the spike region to which the TCR was reactive and to a CD4 or CD8 class. Log10-transformed breadth and depth values were compared by one-way ANOVA with Sidak's multiple comparisons tests. The table was pulled from immuneACCESS by TCRdb, which kept in-frame rearrangements only. Such tables lose some clones; where checked, under half of the loss comes from unresolved V genes, and the rest has no known cause. V and J calls plus clone size are reproduced from that table; the DNA served to infer D and trimming. Across this sample there are 95,000 to 110,000 clones, with around 90% seen only once. The ten largest clones take up approximately 4.8% of the sample.

Measured from the cysteine to the phenylalanine, the CDR3 is 15 residues long. The retained sequence is limited to the CDR3, 45 bases, with the frame set at the first base. V loses 3 bases at its end and J loses 2 bases; junction bases beyond the gene matches: 3. The germline V gene encodes CDR1 LGHNA and CDR2 YNFKEQ. The material was peripheral blood, obtained 28 days after the second AZD1222 dose. Recombination linked TRBV4-2 to TRBJ2-1; 8 central bases correspond to TRBD1. This clonotype was obtained from an adult who received the AZD1222 COVID-19 vaccine. CDR3 sequence: CASSQDRVAYNEQFF. The sequence in DNA is TGTGCCAGCAGCCAGGACAGGGTTGCCTACAATGAGCAGTTCTTC.